This T cell receptor beta chain appears in the sequencing data of a study of T cells in Graves' hyperthyroidism and ophthalmopathy. Study-level points and caveats: The majority of expanded thyroid clonotypes above 0.001 also appeared in blood.

Germline V gene lookup returns CDR1 DFQATT and CDR2 SNEGSKA (reference sequence). This CDR3 contains 12 residues. Trimming removed 3 bases from V and 6 bases from J, with 9 bases in between. This clonotype was detected many times. What it binds is unknown. Template material for amplifying TCR beta CDR3 regions consisted of RNA transcripts. First-round RT-PCR targeting the TCR CDR3 was performed with the HTBI primer set. TCRdb reprocessed the multiplex PCR reads with MiXCR, giving one entry per CDR3 protein. The sample yields approximately 640,000 distinct CDR3 sequences, roughly 16% seen once. The receptor was isolated from a woman aged 25 to 39 with Graves' hyperthyroidism. The V call is TRBV20-1, the J call TRBJ2-1, with unresolved D. Sequenced material: blood. The CDR3: CSASVRFNEQFF. The CDR3 region has the DNA TGCAGTGCTAGTGTCCGGTTCAATGAGCAGTTCTTC.